The 19 T cell receptor beta chains given below trace back to one sample, sequenced in a study of T cell repertoires and HLA-DP antigens. Sequencing was performed with immunoSEQ multiplex PCR; in TCRdb, only in-frame clones are kept and a portion is missing. The table records approximately 90,000 clones, more than 75% of them present only once. No cognate antigen is known for these TCRs. The sample consisted of CD4+ T cells from PBMCs. These receptor sequences come from a middle-aged man in good health and CMV-seronegative.

V usage is TRBV11-2 and J usage is TRBJ2-3, with 8 bases lining up with TRBD1. V lost 5 bases to trimming and J lost 3 bases; unmatched junction nucleotides: 10. Per the germline V gene, CDR1 is SGHAT and CDR2 is FQNNGV. This CDR3 spans 16 amino acids. CDR3 in DNA: TGTGCCAGCAGCCCCTGGGGACAGGTGGGGACAGATACGCAGTATTTT. Its protein is CASSPWGQVGTDTQYF.

The chain links TRBV7-2 to TRBJ2-7; D remains unclear. This CDR3 is built from 12 residues. Germline CDR1 is SGHTA and CDR2 is FQGNSA. Trimming removed 5 bases at V and 2 bases at J, with 7 bases between. The CDR3 loop is CASSPFTYEQYF. The DNA of the CDR3 is TGTGCCAGCAGCCCCTTTACCTACGAGCAGTACTTC.

The V gene is TRBV7-6, the J gene TRBJ1-3; D is uncertain. This CDR3 has 16 residues. Germline CDR1 SGHVS, CDR2 FNYEAQ. Deletions cut 1 base from V and 4 bases from J, with 14 bases between. The CDR3 DNA reads as TGTGCCAGCAGCTTAGGAGGGCCATCGGGAGGAAACACCATATATTTT. Protein: CASSLGGPSGGNTIYF.

The genes are TRBV6-5 and TRBJ1-2, with TRBD1 matching 7 bases. This CDR3 spans 13 amino acids. The germline gives CDR1 MNHEY, CDR2 SVGAGI. V was clipped by 6 bases and J by 5 bases; unmatched bases: 6. The DNA of the CDR3 is TGTGCCAGCAGGCCGGGACAGCAGTATGGCTACACCTTC. Its protein is CASRPGQQYGYTF.

This clone was counted between two and nine times. This rearrangement joins TRBV7-8 to TRBJ2-7, with D possibly being TRBD2 (5 bases). The CDR3 extends over 11 amino acids. The germline CDR1 and CDR2 sequences are SGHVS and FQNEAQ. V was pared by 9 bases and J by 4 bases, with 10 bases between. CDR3 in DNA: TGTGCCAGTAAGTCGGGGTACGAGCAGTACTTC. Translated, it gives CASKSGYEQYF.

The J gene is TRBJ2-1, the V gene TRBV30; D is undetermined. The CDR3 sequence is 17 residues long. The ends were cut back, 0 bases at V and 0 bases at J, with 15 bases in the middle. The germline V gene encodes CDR1 GTSNPN and CDR2 SVGIG (reference sequence). The DNA of the CDR3 is TGTGCCTGGAGTGTACCTGGAGTCTTACTCTCCTACAATGAGCAGTTCTTC. Amino acid sequence: CAWSVPGVLLSYNEQFF.

The chain uses TRBV30 and TRBJ1-4; 8 bases agree with TRBD1. This CDR3 is 15 amino acids long. Germline CDR1 and CDR2: GTSNPN and SVGIG (reference sequence). Losses at the gene ends were 3 bases for V and 7 bases for J; bases not matched to a gene: 10. In DNA, the CDR3 is TGTGCCTGGAGCCACCCGACAGGGGCAGGTGAAAAACTGTTTTTT. It specifies CAWSHPTGAGEKLFF. Supplemented by reference TRBV30 and TRBJ1-4, the full variable domain reads SQTIHQWPATLVQPVGSPLSLECTVEGTSNPNLYWYRQAAGRGLQLLFYSVGIGQISSEVPQNLSASRPQDRQFILSSKKLLLSDSGFYLCAWSHPTGAGEKLFFGSGTQLSVL.

A few counts support this clone. The J gene is TRBJ1-2, the V gene TRBV30, with D perhaps matching TRBD1 (6 bases). Germline V gives CDR1 GTSNPN, CDR2 SVGIG (reference sequence). The V gene lost 8 bases and the J gene lost 5 bases, with 18 bases spanning the gap. This CDR3 has 13 amino acids. CDR3 DNA: TGTGCCAGCTCCGGGACAAGAGGATATGGCTACACCTTC. Its translation: CASSGTRGYGYTF.

V gene TRBV29-1 combines with J gene TRBJ2-5, with D possibly TRBD2 on 5 matching bases. The CDR3 length is 11 residues. Germline V gene sequence: CDR1 SQVTM, CDR2 ANQGSEA. The V and J ends lost 7 bases and 5 bases respectively, with 11 bases between them. The CDR3 nucleotides are TGCAGCGCAACTAGTGTTGAGACCCAGTACTTC. This encodes CSATSVETQYF.

The chain recombines TRBV4-2 with TRBJ2-3, with 11 bases that match TRBD1. The J segment lost 5 bases and the V segment lost 0 bases, leaving 16 bases of the junction unmatched. CDR1 is LGHNA and CDR2 is YNFKEQ in the germline V gene. This CDR3 region has 20 residues. The CDR3 coding sequence is TGTGCCAGCAGCCAAGAATCACAGGACAGGGGGCGCTCCTACGTAGATACGCAGTATTTT. It codes for CASSQESQDRGRSYVDTQYF.

V usage is TRBV10-2 and J usage is TRBJ2-3; 11 nucleotides line up with TRBD2. Trimming removed 3 bases from V and 10 bases from J; junction bases left unmatched: 9. The CDR3 has 15 amino acids. Germline V gene sequence: CDR1 WSHSY, CDR2 SAAADI. The CDR3 bases are TGCGCCAGCAGTGAAACTAGCGGGAGAGTCCTTGCGCAGTATTTT. This translates into CASSETSGRVLAQYF.

V usage is TRBV5-1 and J usage is TRBJ2-7; 9 nucleotides match TRBD2. This CDR3 has 19 residues. Germline V lookup: CDR1 SGHRS, CDR2 YFSETQ. With 0 bases clipped from V and 4 bases from J, the junction kept 17 bases outside the gene matches. CDR3 amino acids: CASSLAFTLAGPAGYEQYF. In DNA, the CDR3 is TGCGCCAGCAGCTTGGCTTTTACGCTAGCGGGACCTGCTGGGTACGAGCAGTACTTC.

V usage is TRBV5-5 and J usage is TRBJ1-5, with 8 bases lining up with TRBD1. CDR1 SGHKS and CDR2 YYEKEE come from the germline V gene (reference sequence). The CDR3 length is 16 residues. J was trimmed by 0 bases and V by 4 bases; bases with no gene match: 6. For the CDR3, the DNA is TGTGCCAGCAGCCCAGGGACAGGTAATAGCAATCAGCCCCAGCATTTT. It specifies CASSPGTGNSNQPQHF. The complete variable domain, with remaining parts taken from reference TRBV5-5 and TRBJ1-5, reads DAGVTQSPTHLIKTRGQQVTLRCSPISGHKSVSWYQQVLGQGPQFIFQYYEKEERGRGNFPDRFSARQFPNYSSELNVNALLLGDSALYLCASSPGTGNSNQPQHFGDGTRLSIL.

This chain uses TRBV18 with TRBJ1-1; tentative D call: TRBD1 (5 bases). The CDR3 consists of 14 residues. Trimming took 8 bases from V and 1 from J, leaving 14 bases between them. Germline CDR1 reads KGHSH; CDR2 reads LQKENI. CDR3 amino acids: CASTQGAANTEAFF. The DNA of the CDR3 is TGTGCCAGCACTCAAGGGGCCGCGAACACTGAAGCTTTCTTT.

The chain couples TRBV9 to TRBJ2-7; D uncertain. The length of the CDR3 is 15 residues. CDR1 and CDR2 from the germline V gene are SGDLS and YYNGEE. Trimming cost V 0 bases and J 0 bases, with 10 bases left between them. The chain's CDR3 is CASSVGYASSYEQYF. CDR3 coding DNA: TGTGCCAGCAGCGTAGGGTACGCGAGCTCCTACGAGCAGTACTTC.

This chain links TRBV7-6 with TRBJ2-1; 8 bases align to TRBD2. The CDR3 is made up of 17 amino acids. J lost 0 bases, V lost 5 bases, and 9 bases had no gene match. CDR1 is SGHVS, CDR2 FNYEAQ, per germline. CDR3 amino acids: CASSLGGGLSSYNEQFF. For the CDR3, the DNA is TGTGCCAGCAGCCTCGGCGGGGGGCTCAGCTCCTACAATGAGCAGTTCTTC.

This rearrangement joins TRBV5-5 to TRBJ1-6; D remains unclear. The V end lost 0 bases, the J end lost 0 bases, and 10 bases lay between the germline ends. In germline, CDR1 is SGHKS, CDR2 YYEKEE (reference sequence). This CDR3 contains 17 residues. The CDR3 bases are TGTGCCAGCAGCTTGGGACCGGGTCTCTCCTATAATTCACCCCTCCACTTT. Translation gives CASSLGPGLSYNSPLHF.

The CDR3 is CASSTTKSSTDTQYF. The CDR3 DNA follows: TGTGCCAGCAGCACCACTAAATCTAGCACAGATACGCAGTATTTT. The V gene is TRBV7-2, the J gene TRBJ2-3; D is uncertain. CDR1 is SGHTA and CDR2 is FQGNSA in the germline V gene. With 5 bases removed from V and 0 bases from J, the gap between germline ends came to 12 bases. The CDR3 totals 15 residues. Complete variable domain (other parts from reference TRBV7-2 and TRBJ2-3): GAGVSQSPSNKVTEKGKDVELRCDPISGHTALYWYRQSLGQGLEFLIYFQGNSAPDKSGLPSDRFSAERTGGSVSTLTIQRTQQEDSAVYLCASSTTKSSTDTQYFGPGTRLTVL.

V and J are TRBV6-5 and TRBJ2-3, with 7 bases identical to TRBD2. The CDR3 totals 12 residues. After removal of 7 bases from V and 6 bases from J, the junction contained 4 bases not matched to a gene. Per the germline V gene, CDR1 is MNHEY and CDR2 is SVGAGI. CDR3 sequence (DNA): TGTGCCAGCACCAGTAGCGGGGATACGCAGTATTTT. Translating it yields CASTSSGDTQYF.